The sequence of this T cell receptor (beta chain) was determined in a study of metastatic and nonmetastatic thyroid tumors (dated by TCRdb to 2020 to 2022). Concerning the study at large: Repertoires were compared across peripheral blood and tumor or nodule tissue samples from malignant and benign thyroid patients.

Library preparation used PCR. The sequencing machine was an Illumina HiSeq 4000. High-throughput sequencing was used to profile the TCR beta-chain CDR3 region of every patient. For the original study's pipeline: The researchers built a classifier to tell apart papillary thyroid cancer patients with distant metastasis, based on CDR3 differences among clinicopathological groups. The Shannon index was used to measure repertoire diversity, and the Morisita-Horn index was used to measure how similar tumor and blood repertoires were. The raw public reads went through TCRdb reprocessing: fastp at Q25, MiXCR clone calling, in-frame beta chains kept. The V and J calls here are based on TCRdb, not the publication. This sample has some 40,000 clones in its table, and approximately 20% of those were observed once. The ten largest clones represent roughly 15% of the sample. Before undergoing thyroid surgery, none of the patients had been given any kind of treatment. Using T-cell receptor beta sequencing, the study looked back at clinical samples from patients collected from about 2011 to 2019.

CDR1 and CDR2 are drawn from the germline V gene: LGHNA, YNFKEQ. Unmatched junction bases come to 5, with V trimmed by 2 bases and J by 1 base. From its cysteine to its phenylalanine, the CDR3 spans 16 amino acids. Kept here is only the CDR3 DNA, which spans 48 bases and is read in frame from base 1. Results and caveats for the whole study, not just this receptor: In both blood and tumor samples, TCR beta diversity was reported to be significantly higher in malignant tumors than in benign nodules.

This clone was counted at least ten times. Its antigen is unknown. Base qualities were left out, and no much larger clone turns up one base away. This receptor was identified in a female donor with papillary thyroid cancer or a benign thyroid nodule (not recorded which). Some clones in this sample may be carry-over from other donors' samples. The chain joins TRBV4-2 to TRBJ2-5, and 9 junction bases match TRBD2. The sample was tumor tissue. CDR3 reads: CASSQNGLAIQETQYF. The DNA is TGTGCCAGCAGCCAAAATGGACTAGCGATCCAAGAGACCCAGTACTTC.